The 3 T cell receptor beta chains listed next were all sequenced from one sample in a study of shared clonotypes between healthy human individuals. TCRdb's table, derived via immunoSEQ multiplex PCR, lists solely in-frame clones and lacks some. The repertoire has roughly 2,300,000 clones, 80% to 95% of them found once; the top ten carry 0.3% to 0.4%. Sequenced input: naive CD4+ T cells from PBMCs. The subset denotes: CD45RA+ positively selected. The origin of the receptors is a man younger than 35 in good health. Some clones in this sample may be carry-over from other donors' samples.

The gene calls are TRBV7-9 and TRBJ1-2; D is ambiguous. Trimming left V 0 bases short and J 0 bases short, with 11 bases between. The CDR3 spans 16 residues. Germline lookup yields CDR1 SEHNR and CDR2 FQNEAQ (reference sequence). CDR3 in amino acids: CASSLARPLSNYGYTF. As DNA, the CDR3 is TGTGCCAGCAGCTTAGCTAGACCGCTTTCTAACTATGGCTACACCTTC.

V usage is TRBV2 and J usage is TRBJ2-7; D remains ambiguous. V lost 3 bases, J lost 2 bases, and 11 bases lay in between. The germline CDR1 and CDR2 sequences are SNHLY and FYNNEI. The CDR3 is made up of 14 amino acids. The CDR3 nucleotides are TGTGCCAGCAGTGAGAAGGGCCGAGCCTACGAGCAGTACTTC. It translates to CASSEKGRAYEQYF.

The chain uses TRBV9 and TRBJ2-7, with 11 nucleotides matching TRBD1. The germline V gene encodes CDR1 SGDLS and CDR2 YYNGEE. The CDR3 totals 18 residues. Trimming cost V 0 bases and J 4 bases; bases outside gene matches: 12. This CDR3 is CASSVASLPGQGEYEQYF. The CDR3 DNA sequence: TGTGCCAGCAGCGTAGCTAGTTTACCGGGACAGGGGGAATACGAGCAGTACTTC.